The entry below gives a single T cell receptor (beta chain) sequence along with its context. The antigen is unknown. This record comes from a study of T cell responses to AZD1222 COVID-19 vaccine. The overall study: Pooled samples include second doses given at about 4 or 12 weeks. Study-wide results and limits: Repertoires were obtained solely post-peak T cell response. Most donors were white British and more were female, and clonal diversity was possibly underestimated.

The CDR3 sequence is 14 residues long. Germline V lookup: CDR1 MRHNA, CDR2 SNTAGT. After removal of 7 bases from V and 1 base from J, the junction contained 4 bases not matched to a gene. The table came from immunoSEQ multiplex PCR; TCRdb's copy has only in-frame clones and leaves some out. The sample includes roughly 100,000 clones, 85% to 90% of them seen just once. J is TRBJ2-7 and V is TRBV6-4; TRBD2 matches 10 bases. The TCR originated in an adult in good health. The sample in question was peripheral blood, obtained on day 0 of AZD1222 vaccination. CDR3 DNA sequence: TGTGCCAGCAATCTACTAGCGGGGTCCTACGAGCAGTACTTC. It translates to CASNLLAGSYEQYF.